Reported below is one T cell receptor beta chain. This clone has just one count. Its cognate antigen has yet to be identified. One base away there is no much larger clone; base qualities are not given. This sample is part of a study of blood T cell repertoires in COVID-19 (TCRdb year 2020). Concerning the study at large: The collaborator samples originated in the United States, Italy and Spain and spanned the acute and convalescent phases of COVID-19. The material from the prospective study consisted of cDNA or gDNA derived from T cells, B-cell-depleted T cells, or PBMCs. Subjects who had been exposed to COVID-19, were actively infected with it, or had recovered from it provided the deeply sampled blood TCRbeta repertoires that made up the dataset. The repertoires were made available in a free public database intended to serve as a resource for research on the immune response to SARS-CoV-2. Samples came from the ongoing ImmuneRACE study (first 160 participants) plus 1,254 subjects from 6 global collaborators. Sample metadata almost always included a de-identified subject ID, COVID-19 status, age in years and sex. HLA class I and class II types, where available, came from metadata supplied by the sample provider rather than from assay-based typing.

In the prospective study, participants were roughly 18 to 89 years old, resided in about two dozen geographic areas of the United States, and were enrolled through a virtual design. In the prospective study, cohorts were assigned on the basis of participant-reported clinical history obtained from a screening survey and a study questionnaire. ImmuneRACE Cohort 3 recovered participants were defined by two consecutive negative NP/OP PCR tests, healthcare professional clearance, or symptom resolution. Mobile phlebotomists in the prospective study collected whole blood, serum and a nasopharyngeal or oropharyngeal swab from every participant. Prospective study participants could optionally give additional blood draws and questionnaires over a roughly two-month period. Blood samples from the prospective study were shipped frozen or at room temperature prior to DNA extraction. The germline V gene sets CDR1 to MDHEN and CDR2 to SYDVKM. At the junction V is shortened by 4 bases and J by 3 bases, with 6 bases in between. The cysteine opens and the phenylalanine closes a CDR3 of 12 amino acids. Here the CDR3 DNA is all that survives: 36 bases in frame from base 1.

TCRbeta CDR3 regions were amplified from genomic DNA using the immunoSEQ Assay, a bias-controlled multiplex PCR. Concerning the study's data processing: Within the assay, amplification of reference gene primers was used to estimate how many nucleated cells each sample contained. Sequence reads were collapsed and filtered to measure the absolute abundance of every unique TCRbeta CDR3 rearrangement. For each sample, productive Simpson clonality was calculated as the square root of Simpson's diversity index over productive rearrangements. TCRdb re-hosts the immuneACCESS table, in-frame sequences only. Its copies lack some clones; in the studies checked, an unresolved V gene accounts for under half of them, and the cause for the rest is not known. Clonal size and the V and J genes are those of that table, whereas D and trimming came from the DNA. In this sample the table shows some 300,000 clones, over 75% of which occur a single time. The leading ten clones occupy about 4.6% of the sample.

Points the paper makes about the study in general: How much clinical and demographic metadata was included differed by source and by participant, and the metadata was provided uncurated.

This chain is built from TRBV28 and TRBJ1-2; too little of a D gene remains to name it. Sequenced: PBMCs or T cells enriched from blood (not recorded which). This clonotype was sampled from a man aged 25 to 40 who had recovered from COVID-19. The bases read TGTGCCAGCAGTTCACGGGACTATGGCTACACCTTC. Protein translation: CASSSRDYGYTF.